This T cell receptor (beta chain) emerged from a study of T cells in Graves' hyperthyroidism and ophthalmopathy. RNA transcripts served as the template for amplifying TCR beta CDR3 regions. The TCR CDR3 was amplified in a first-round RT-PCR using the HTBI primer set. TCRdb re-analysed the multiplex PCR reads in MiXCR, keeping a single row per CDR3 protein. This table holds over 500,000 distinct CDR3 sequences, 46% found once. This clonotype was found a few times. Its matching antigen is unknown. Investigators excluded patients with uncontrolled infection, other autoimmune disease, pregnancy or lactation. Overall study findings and caveats: From stable hyperthyroidism, ophthalmopathy was separated by a 13 V-J model. Most thyroid clonotypes expanded above 0.001 were also detected in blood.

The TCR originated in an adult woman with Graves' disease, either hyperthyroidism or ophthalmopathy (not recorded which). The sequencing sample was made of peripheral blood or thyroid tissue (not recorded which).

CDR3 protein: CAIGAQGGEKLFF. In DNA form, the CDR3 reads TGTGCCATCGGAGCGCAGGGAGGTGAAAAACTGTTTTTT. J is TRBJ1-4 and V is TRBV10-3, with TRBD1 as a possible D gene (5 bases). V was trimmed by 8 bases and J by 7 bases, leaving 14 bases between them. This CDR3 region has 13 residues. Germline-derived CDR1 and CDR2 are ENHRY and SYGVKD.